The 27 T cell receptor beta chains listed next were all sequenced from one sample in a study of early T cells in non-severe SARS-CoV-2 infection. TCRdb used MiXCR to reprocess the 5' RACE reads, holding one entry per CDR3 protein. The sample yields some 66,000 distinct CDR3 sequences, 9.1% seen once. The sample consisted of whole blood. These TCRs come from an adult who was a healthcare worker with PCR-confirmed SARS-CoV-2 infection or an uninfected control (not recorded which).

The chain's CDR3 is CASSLDYYPATDTQYF. CDR3 sequence (DNA): TGTGCCAGCAGCTTAGATTATTACCCGGCCACAGATACGCAGTATTTT. This rearrangement joins TRBV7-8 to TRBJ2-3; D is ambiguous. The CDR3 contains 16 residues. V lost 1 base, J lost 2 bases, and 13 bases lay in between. Germline CDR1 SGHVS, CDR2 FQNEAQ.

In this sample, this clonotype turned up a few times. The chain has TRBV3-1 and TRBJ2-7; 9 positions agree with TRBD1. With 2 bases clipped from V and 6 bases from J, the junction kept 2 bases outside the gene matches. The CDR3 spans 13 residues. Germline loops: CDR1 LGHDT, CDR2 YNNKEL (reference sequence). The CDR3 spells CASSQTGGSEQYF. The DNA for the CDR3 is TGTGCCAGCAGCCAAACAGGGGGCTCCGAGCAGTACTTC.

This clonotype appeared many times. The V and J genes are TRBV20-1 and TRBJ2-5, with D possibly being TRBD1 (5 bases). CDR1 is DFQATT, CDR2 SNEGSKA, per germline (reference sequence). There are 13 residues in the CDR3. V lost 3 bases and J lost 4, with 12 bases in between. The CDR3 reads CSARFQGGETQYF. The CDR3 coding sequence is TGCAGTGCTAGGTTTCAGGGCGGAGAGACCCAGTACTTC.

The chain employs TRBV5-1 and TRBJ2-7; a weak D match, TRBD2 (6 bases). Germline V CDR1 and CDR2: SGHRS, YFSETQ. V gave up 0 bases and J gave up 3 bases, with 16 bases separating them. The CDR3 consists of 16 residues. The CDR3 DNA reads as TGCGCCAGCAGCTTGGATCTCGGCGGGAACTTCTACGAGCAGTACTTC. Its translation is CASSLDLGGNFYEQYF.

This clonotype appeared a few times. The chain carries TRBV5-4 and TRBJ1-6; D may be TRBD1 (5 bases). V was pared by 0 bases and J by 10 bases, with 17 bases between. The length of the CDR3 is 16 residues. Germline values: CDR1 SGHNT, CDR2 YYREEE (reference sequence). The CDR3 DNA sequence: TGTGCCAGCAGCTTGGCCGGACCGACGAGGGGATCACCCCTCCACTTT. Protein sequence: CASSLAGPTRGSPLHF.

This clonotype showed up many times. The chain couples TRBV7-8 to TRBJ2-3, with D hard to call. In germline, CDR1 is SGHVS, CDR2 FQNEAQ. Trimming removed 5 bases at V and 3 bases at J, with 6 bases between. The CDR3 is made up of 12 amino acids. CDR3 coding DNA: TGTGCCAGCAGCGGGCCGACAGATACGCAGTATTTT. It translates to CASSGPTDTQYF.

This clonotype was seen more than once but under ten times. Relative to the germline gene, one junction end is altered; a read error may explain this. V and J are TRBV29-1 and TRBJ1-3, with D unresolved. This CDR3 is built from 15 residues. Per the germline V gene, CDR1 is SQVTM and CDR2 is ANQGSEA. CDR3 in amino acids: CSAQAGSNSENTIYF. As DNA, the CDR3 is TGCAGCGCTCAAGCAGGCTCGAACTCTGAAAACACCATATATTTT.

The sample holds a few counts of this clonotype. This rearrangement joins TRBV5-5 to TRBJ1-5; D is perhaps TRBD1 (5 bases). This CDR3 region has 14 residues. V was pared by 2 bases and J by 7 bases, with 13 bases between. Germline CDR1 reads SGHKS; CDR2 reads YYEKEE (reference sequence). CDR3 sequence reads: CASSLNPGPQPQHF. The CDR3 DNA reads as TGTGCCAGCAGCTTAAACCCAGGGCCACAGCCCCAGCATTTT.

This clonotype was picked up a small number of times. V and J are TRBV20-1 and TRBJ2-7; the D gene could be TRBD1 or TRBD2 (5 bases each). The CDR3 length is 13 residues. The V and J ends lost 0 bases and 6 bases respectively, with 12 bases between them. In germline, CDR1 is DFQATT, CDR2 SNEGSKA (reference sequence). This CDR3 is CSAREGTASEQYF. The CDR3 bases are TGCAGTGCTAGAGAGGGGACCGCGTCCGAGCAGTACTTC.

The chain carries TRBV5-1 and TRBJ1-3, with a possible D match to TRBD1 (5 bases). The CDR3 runs to 14 residues. V gave up 0 bases and J gave up 2 bases, with 6 bases separating them. Looked up from germline, CDR1 is SGHRS and CDR2 is YFSETQ. CDR3 loop: CASSLDRTGNTIYF. CDR3 nucleotide sequence: TGCGCCAGCAGCTTGGACAGGACTGGAAACACCATATATTTT.

In this sample, this clonotype turned up many times. The chain employs TRBV12-3 or TRBV12-4 and TRBJ2-7; D perhaps matches TRBD2 (5 bases). CDR3 length: 15 amino acids. Trimming cost V 6 bases and J 0 bases, with 15 bases left between them. Written as DNA, the CDR3 is TGTGCCAGCAGGGCGCTAGCATTGAGCTCCTACGAGCAGTACTTC. Its protein is CASRALALSSYEQYF.

This clonotype was picked up a small number of times. The V gene is TRBV5-1, the J gene TRBJ2-6; D may be TRBD2 (5 bases). Germline-derived CDR1 and CDR2 are SGHRS and YFSETQ. Trimming pared 4 bases from V and 2 bases from J, leaving 13 bases between. The CDR3 contains 16 residues. CDR3 sequence reads: CASSPEIGAGANVLTF. The DNA for the CDR3 is TGCGCCAGCAGCCCAGAAATCGGGGCTGGGGCCAACGTCCTGACTTTC.

In this sample, this clonotype turned up many times. CDR3 region: CASSPQDRDTQYF. CDR3 nucleotides: TGTGCCAGCTCACCACAAGATCGGGATACGCAGTATTTT. This rearrangement joins TRBV18 to TRBJ2-3, with D unresolved. Trimming removed 1 base from V and 6 bases from J, with 8 bases in between. CDR3 length: 13 residues. Germline CDR1 KGHSH, CDR2 LQKENI.

This clonotype has just a few counts. CDR3 residues: CASSEAQGVSADTQYF. The CDR3 bases are TGTGCCAGCAGTGAGGCGCAAGGGGTTAGCGCAGATACGCAGTATTTT. The chain carries TRBV25-1 and TRBJ2-3, with D possibly being TRBD1 or TRBD2 (5 bases each). V was shortened by 3 bases and J by 4 bases, with 17 bases between the two germline ends. The CDR3 has 16 amino acids. Germline-derived CDR1 and CDR2 are MGHDK and SYGVNS. Looking up the rest from reference TRBV25-1 and TRBJ2-3 gives the full variable domain: EADIYQTPRYLVIGTGKKITLECSQTMGHDKMYWYQQDPGMELHLIHYSYGVNSTEKGDLSSESTVSRIRTEHFPLTLESARPSHTSQYLCASSEAQGVSADTQYFGPGTRLTVL.

This chain joins TRBV12-3 or TRBV12-4 and TRBJ2-1; tentatively, D is TRBD1 (5 bases). There are 14 residues in the CDR3. Trimming pared 7 bases from V and 8 bases from J, leaving 18 bases between. CDR3 sequence (DNA): TGTGCCAGCACTCAAACGGCAGGGAACGATGAGCAGTTCTTC. This codes for CASTQTAGNDEQFF.

This clonotype was found a few times. The chain has TRBV2 and TRBJ2-7; D perhaps matches TRBD2 (6 bases). V was trimmed by 1 base and J by 6 bases, leaving 16 bases between them. The germline V gene encodes CDR1 SNHLY and CDR2 FYNNEI. CDR3 length: 15 residues. CDR3 protein: CASSEVRGGFAEQYF. CDR3 DNA sequence: TGTGCCAGCAGTGAAGTAAGGGGAGGCTTCGCCGAGCAGTACTTC.

This clonotype was found a few times. This chain links TRBV20-1 with TRBJ1-2; D is perhaps TRBD1 (6 bases). Trimming removed 1 base from V and 8 bases from J, with 14 bases in between. There are 13 residues in the CDR3. Germline V gene data show CDR1 as DFQATT and CDR2 as SNEGSKA (reference sequence). In DNA form, the CDR3 reads TGCAGTGCTAGAGTATTCGGGGGCCACGGCTACACCTTC. Translated, it gives CSARVFGGHGYTF.

This chain connects TRBV7-3 to TRBJ1-6; 7 bases map to TRBD1. Germline CDR1 is SGHTA and CDR2 is FQGTGA. This CDR3 has 15 residues. V lost 4 bases to trimming and J lost 2 bases; unmatched junction nucleotides: 2. CDR3 coding DNA: TGTGCCAGCAGCTCCGGGACAGCCTATAATTCACCCCTCCACTTT. It yields the protein CASSSGTAYNSPLHF.

The sample holds a few counts of this clonotype. DNA for the CDR3: TGTGCCAGCAGCTTAAATTCGGCCAATGAGCAGTTCTTC. Its protein is CASSLNSANEQFF. The rearrangement links TRBV7-9 to TRBJ2-1; D remains unclear. CDR1 and CDR2 (germline): SEHNR, FQNEAQ (reference sequence). This CDR3 has 13 residues. V lost 2 bases and J 6 bases, leaving 8 bases between the germline ends. The full variable domain, completed using reference TRBV7-9 and TRBJ2-1, is DTGVSQNPRHKITKRGQNVTFRCDPISEHNRLYWYRQTLGQGPEFLTYFQNEAQLEKSRLLSDRFSAERPKGSFSTLEIQRTEQGDSAMYLCASSLNSANEQFFGPGTRLTVL.

This clonotype was detected ten times or more. The chain links TRBV20-1 to TRBJ2-3; 11 bases line up with TRBD2. The germline V gene has CDR1 DFQATT and CDR2 SNEGSKA (reference sequence). With 6 bases clipped from V and 12 bases from J, the junction kept 5 bases outside the gene matches. There are 11 residues in the CDR3. The chain's CDR3 is CSAPTSGRQYF. DNA for the CDR3: TGCAGTGCGCCTACTAGCGGGAGACAGTATTTT.

V is TRBV7-2 and J is TRBJ2-1; TRBD2 agrees at 8 bases. Trimming removed 5 bases from V and 9 bases from J; junction bases left unmatched: 6. This CDR3 is built from 13 residues. CDR1 SGHTA and CDR2 FQGNSA come from the germline V gene. The CDR3 DNA sequence: TGTGCCAGCAGCGGAGCGGGAGCTTCTGAGCAGTTCTTC. It codes for CASSGAGASEQFF.

This chain connects TRBV5-4 to TRBJ1-4, with a possible D match to TRBD1 (5 bases). V lost 1 base to trimming and J lost 3 bases, with 13 bases between them. The CDR3 is 16 amino acids. Germline CDR1 reads SGHNT; CDR2 reads YYREEE (reference sequence). The CDR3 spells CASSLKEGNANEKLFF. The CDR3 region has the DNA TGTGCCAGCAGCTTGAAAGAGGGGAACGCTAATGAAAAACTGTTTTTT.

The chain couples TRBV7-8 to TRBJ2-2; TRBD2 matches 10 bases. The V segment lost 5 bases and the J segment 3 bases; nucleotides outside the gene matches: 6. The germline V gene has CDR1 SGHVS and CDR2 FQNEAQ. This CDR3 is built from 16 residues. The chain's CDR3 is CASSRAGGTDTGELFF. As DNA, the CDR3 is TGTGCCAGCAGCAGAGCGGGAGGGACCGACACCGGGGAGCTGTTTTTT. The full variable domain, in which reference TRBV7-8 and TRBJ2-2 provide the parts outside the CDR3, is GAGVSQSPRYKVAKRGQDVALRCDPISGHVSLFWYQQALGQGPEFLTYFQNEAQLDKSGLPSDRFFAERPEGSVSTLKIQRTQQEDSAVYLCASSRAGGTDTGELFFGEGSRLTVL.

This chain joins TRBV20-1 and TRBJ1-5; D is unresolved. CDR3 size: 15 residues. V was trimmed by 0 bases and J by 4 bases, leaving 13 bases between them. Looked up from germline, CDR1 is DFQATT and CDR2 is SNEGSKA (reference sequence). For the CDR3, the DNA is TGCAGTGCTAGAGATGTCCTGGAGGGAAATCAGCCCCAGCATTTT. This gives the protein CSARDVLEGNQPQHF.

The sample holds many counts of this clonotype. This chain links TRBV29-1 with TRBJ2-7, with D unclear. The germline CDR1 and CDR2 sequences are SQVTM and ANQGSEA. The CDR3 sequence is 13 residues long. The V and J ends lost 7 bases and 1 base respectively, with 14 bases between them. The CDR3 sequence: CSGKGSTSYEQYF. In DNA form, the CDR3 reads TGCAGCGGGAAAGGGTCTACATCCTACGAGCAGTACTTC.

The J gene is TRBJ1-3, the V gene TRBV12-3 or TRBV12-4; no clear D. The CDR3 sequence is 15 residues long. The V end lost 3 bases, the J end lost 0 bases, and 9 bases lay between the germline ends. The CDR3, as DNA: TGTGCCAGCAGTTTCGGCCCGAACTCTGGAAACACCATATATTTT. Translating gives CASSFGPNSGNTIYF.

The chain combines TRBV29-1 with TRBJ2-1; no clear D. The CDR3 is made up of 11 amino acids. Deletions cut 5 bases from V and 3 bases from J, with 5 bases between. Germline V gene lookup returns CDR1 SQVTM and CDR2 ANQGSEA. The CDR3 protein is CSVPVYNEQFF. Written as DNA, the CDR3 is TGCAGCGTTCCGGTCTACAATGAGCAGTTCTTC.